This T cell receptor beta chain was identified in a study of cytomegalovirus exposure and HLA in healthy donors. Study summary: A preliminary data release comprised 80 million to 95 million unique TCRs obtained from HLA-typed donors.

The CDR3 spans 14 residues. The PCR contained 60 Vbeta and 13 Jbeta primers. Assay used: immunoSEQ multiplex PCR; TCRdb lists only in-frame clones, some missing. The sample consists of 200,000 to 300,000 clones, 80% to 90% of them appearing once. The chain employs TRBV12-2 and TRBJ2-7; the D call of TRBD1 is as the table states it, not checked on the DNA. TRBV12-2 is a known pseudogene. The sequence was obtained from a woman in her thirties or forties in good health and CMV-seropositive. Sequencing was carried out using PBMCs. The CDR3 DNA follows: TGTGCAAGTCGCCTCGGGACAAGACCCGCTCTTCAGTACTTC. This translates into CASRLGTRPALQYF.